This T cell receptor beta chain was captured by sequencing in a study of beta chain features in type 1 diabetes. Study-wide background: The patients were much like the healthy donors in age, gender and cell yields.

Trimming removed 0 bases from V and 0 bases from J, with 9 bases in between. Germline-derived CDR1 and CDR2 are LGHNA and YSLEER. The CDR3 contains 15 residues. The isolated RNA, all of it, was reverse transcribed, so expressed TCRB transcripts were what got sequenced. Using immunoSEQ multiplex PCR, the repertoire was profiled, and TCRdb retains in-frame clones only, with some absent. The sample has some 330,000 clones, about 10% seen once. This sequence was found in a woman aged 25 to 39 in good health. V gene TRBV4-3 combines with J gene TRBJ2-7; perhaps TRBD1 as D (6 bases). Sequencing used naive CD4+ T cells from blood. The chain's CDR3 is CASSQEWGLSYEQYF. The CDR3 region has the DNA TGCGCCAGCAGCCAAGAGTGGGGGCTCTCCTACGAGCAGTACTTC.